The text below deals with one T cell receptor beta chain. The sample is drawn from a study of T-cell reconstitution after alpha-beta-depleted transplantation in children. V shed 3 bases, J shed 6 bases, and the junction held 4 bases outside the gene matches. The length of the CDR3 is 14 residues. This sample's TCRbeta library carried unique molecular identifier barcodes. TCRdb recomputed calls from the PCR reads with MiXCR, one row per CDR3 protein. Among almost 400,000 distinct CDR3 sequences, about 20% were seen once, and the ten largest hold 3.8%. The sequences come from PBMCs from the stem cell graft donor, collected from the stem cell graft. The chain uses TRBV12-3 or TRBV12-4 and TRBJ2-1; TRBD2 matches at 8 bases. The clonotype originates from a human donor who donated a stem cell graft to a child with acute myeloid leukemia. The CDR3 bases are TGTGCCAGCAGTTTTACGGGAGGGCTCAATGAGCAGTTCTTC. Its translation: CASSFTGGLNEQFF.